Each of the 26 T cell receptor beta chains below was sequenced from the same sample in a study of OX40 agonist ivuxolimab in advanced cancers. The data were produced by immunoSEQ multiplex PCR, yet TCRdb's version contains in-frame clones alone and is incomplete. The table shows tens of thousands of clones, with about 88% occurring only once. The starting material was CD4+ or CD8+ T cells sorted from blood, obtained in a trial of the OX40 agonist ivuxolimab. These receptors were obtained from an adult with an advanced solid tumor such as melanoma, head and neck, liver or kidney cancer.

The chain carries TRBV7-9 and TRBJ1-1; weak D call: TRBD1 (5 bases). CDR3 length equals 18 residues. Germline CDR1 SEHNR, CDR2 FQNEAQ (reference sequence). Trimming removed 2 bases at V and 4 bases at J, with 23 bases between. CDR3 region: CASSLMGGGHAGVTEAFF. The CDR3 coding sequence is TGTGCCAGCAGCTTAATGGGGGGTGGTCACGCCGGGGTCACTGAAGCTTTCTTT.

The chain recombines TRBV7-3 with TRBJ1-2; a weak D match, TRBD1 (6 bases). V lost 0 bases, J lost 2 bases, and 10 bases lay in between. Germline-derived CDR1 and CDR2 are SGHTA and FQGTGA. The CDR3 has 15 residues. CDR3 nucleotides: TGTGCCAGCAGCTTAACGGCAGGACAGAACTATGGCTACACCTTC. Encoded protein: CASSLTAGQNYGYTF. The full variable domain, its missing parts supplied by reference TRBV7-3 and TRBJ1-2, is GAGVSQTPSNKVTEKGKYVELRCDPISGHTALYWYRQSLGQGPEFLIYFQGTGAADDSGLPNDRFFAVRPEGSVSTLKIQRTERGDSAVYLCASSLTAGQNYGYTFGSGTRLTVV.

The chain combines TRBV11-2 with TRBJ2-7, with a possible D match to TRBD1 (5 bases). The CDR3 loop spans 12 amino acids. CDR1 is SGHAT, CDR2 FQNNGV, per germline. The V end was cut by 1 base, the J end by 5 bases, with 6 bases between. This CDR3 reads CASSLARDEQYF. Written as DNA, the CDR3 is TGTGCCAGCAGCTTAGCCAGGGACGAGCAGTACTTC.

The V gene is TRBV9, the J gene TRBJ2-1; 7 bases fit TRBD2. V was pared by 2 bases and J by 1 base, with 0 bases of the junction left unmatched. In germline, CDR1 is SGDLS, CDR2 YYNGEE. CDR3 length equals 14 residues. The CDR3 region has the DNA TGTGCCAGCAGCGTGGGGGGGTCCTACAATGAGCAGTTCTTC. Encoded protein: CASSVGGSYNEQFF.

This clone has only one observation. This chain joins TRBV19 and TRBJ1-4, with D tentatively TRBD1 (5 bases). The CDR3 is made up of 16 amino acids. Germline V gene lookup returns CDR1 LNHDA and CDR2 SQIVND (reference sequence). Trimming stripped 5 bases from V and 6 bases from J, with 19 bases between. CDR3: CASSPFRDQGDEKLFF. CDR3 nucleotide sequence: TGTGCCAGTAGTCCCTTCCGGGACCAAGGGGATGAAAAACTGTTTTTT.

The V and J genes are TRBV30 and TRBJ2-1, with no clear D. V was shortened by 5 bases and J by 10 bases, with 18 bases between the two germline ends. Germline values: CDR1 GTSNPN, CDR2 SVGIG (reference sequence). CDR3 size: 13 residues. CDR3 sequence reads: CAWGVDIAQEQFF. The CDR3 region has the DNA TGTGCCTGGGGAGTGGATATCGCTCAAGAGCAGTTCTTC. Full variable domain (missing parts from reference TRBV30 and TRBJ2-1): SQTIHQWPATLVQPVGSPLSLECTVEGTSNPNLYWYRQAAGRGLQLLFYSVGIGQISSEVPQNLSASRPQDRQFILSSKKLLLSDSGFYLCAWGVDIAQEQFFGPGTRLTVL.

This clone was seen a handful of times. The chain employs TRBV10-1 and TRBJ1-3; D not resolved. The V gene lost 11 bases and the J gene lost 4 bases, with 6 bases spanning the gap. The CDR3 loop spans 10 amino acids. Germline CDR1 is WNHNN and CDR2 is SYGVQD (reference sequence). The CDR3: CARDGNTIYF. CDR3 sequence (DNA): TGCGCCCGCGACGGAAACACCATATATTTT.

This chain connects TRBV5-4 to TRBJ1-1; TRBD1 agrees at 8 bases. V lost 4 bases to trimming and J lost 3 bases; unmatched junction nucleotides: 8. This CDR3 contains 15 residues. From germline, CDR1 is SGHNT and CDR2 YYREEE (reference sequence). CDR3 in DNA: TGTGCCAGCAGCGCCCAAACGACAGGGGACACTGAAGCTTTCTTT. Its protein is CASSAQTTGDTEAFF.

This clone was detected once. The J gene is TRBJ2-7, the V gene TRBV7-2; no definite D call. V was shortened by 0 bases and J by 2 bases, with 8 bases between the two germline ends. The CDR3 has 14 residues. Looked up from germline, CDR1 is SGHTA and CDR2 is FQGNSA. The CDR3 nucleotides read TGTGCCAGCAGCTTAGCGACCAGGACCTACGAGCAGTACTTC. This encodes CASSLATRTYEQYF.

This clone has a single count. Written as DNA, the CDR3 is TGTGCCTCGACAGGGGAATATAATTCACCCCTCCACTTT. This gives the protein CASTGEYNSPLHF. The chain recombines TRBV19 with TRBJ1-6, with 8 bases aligning to TRBD1. Trimming at V came to 11 bases and at J to 4 bases, leaving 4 bases not matched to a gene. The germline CDR1 and CDR2 sequences are LNHDA and SQIVND (reference sequence). CDR3 size: 13 residues.

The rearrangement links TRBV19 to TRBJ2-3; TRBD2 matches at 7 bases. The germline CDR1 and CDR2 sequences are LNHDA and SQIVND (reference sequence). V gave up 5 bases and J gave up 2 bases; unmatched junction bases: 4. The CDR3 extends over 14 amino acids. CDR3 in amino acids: CASSFSGITDTQYF. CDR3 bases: TGTGCCAGTAGTTTCAGCGGGATCACAGATACGCAGTATTTT. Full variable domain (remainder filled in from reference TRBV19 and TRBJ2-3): DGGITQSPKYLFRKEGQNVTLSCEQNLNHDAMYWYRQDPGQGLRLIYYSQIVNDFQKGDIAEGYSVSREKKESFPLTVTSAQKNPTAFYLCASSFSGITDTQYFGPGTRLTVL.

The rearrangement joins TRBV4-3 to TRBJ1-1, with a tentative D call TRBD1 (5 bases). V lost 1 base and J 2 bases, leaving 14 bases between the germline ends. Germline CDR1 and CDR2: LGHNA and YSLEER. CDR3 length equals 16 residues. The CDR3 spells CASSQGQPSLNTEAFF. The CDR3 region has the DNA TGCGCCAGCAGCCAAGGACAGCCCTCCTTAAACACTGAAGCTTTCTTT.

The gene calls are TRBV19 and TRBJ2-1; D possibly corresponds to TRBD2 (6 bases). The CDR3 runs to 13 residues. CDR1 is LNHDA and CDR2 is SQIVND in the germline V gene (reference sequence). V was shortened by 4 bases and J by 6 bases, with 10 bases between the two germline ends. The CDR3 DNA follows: TGTGCCAGTAGTAGCGGGGAGGTCAATGAGCAGTTCTTC. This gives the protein CASSSGEVNEQFF.

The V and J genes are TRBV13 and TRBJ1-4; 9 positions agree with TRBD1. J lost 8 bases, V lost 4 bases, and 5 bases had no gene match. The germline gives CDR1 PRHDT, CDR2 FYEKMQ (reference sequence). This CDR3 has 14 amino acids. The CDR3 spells CASSSRTGDEKLFF. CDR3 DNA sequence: TGTGCCAGCAGCTCTAGGACAGGGGACGAAAAACTGTTTTTT.

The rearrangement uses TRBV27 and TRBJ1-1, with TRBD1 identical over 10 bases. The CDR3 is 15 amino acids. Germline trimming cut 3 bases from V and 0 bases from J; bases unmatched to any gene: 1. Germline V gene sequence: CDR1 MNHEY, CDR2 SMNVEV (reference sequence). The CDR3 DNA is TGTGCCAGCAGTTTGACAGGGGGCTTGAACACTGAAGCTTTCTTT. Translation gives CASSLTGGLNTEAFF.

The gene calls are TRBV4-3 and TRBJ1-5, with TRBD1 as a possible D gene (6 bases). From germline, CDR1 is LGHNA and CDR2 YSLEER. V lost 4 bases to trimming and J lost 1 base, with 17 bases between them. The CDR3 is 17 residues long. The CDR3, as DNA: TGCGCCAGCAGCCTCCTCCTGGGAGGGGGAAGCAATCAGCCCCAGCATTTT. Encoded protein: CASSLLLGGGSNQPQHF.

Here the CDR3 reads CASSSKGRLNYGYTF. CDR3 in DNA: TGTGCCAGCAGTTCCAAAGGACGACTTAACTATGGCTACACCTTC. The chain joins TRBV6-5 to TRBJ1-2; no clear D. The CDR3 runs to 15 residues. Germline V lookup: CDR1 MNHEY, CDR2 SVGAGI. V was clipped by 4 bases and J by 1 base, with 13 bases between them.

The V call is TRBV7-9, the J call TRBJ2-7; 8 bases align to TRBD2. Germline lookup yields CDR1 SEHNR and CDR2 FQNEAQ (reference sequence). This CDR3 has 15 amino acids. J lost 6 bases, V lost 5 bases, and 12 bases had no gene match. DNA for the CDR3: TGTGCCAGCAGCCCCCCGACTAGCGTCGTTGTCGAGCAGTACTTC. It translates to CASSPPTSVVVEQYF. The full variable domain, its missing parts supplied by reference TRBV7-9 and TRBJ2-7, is DTGVSQNPRHKITKRGQNVTFRCDPISEHNRLYWYRQTLGQGPEFLTYFQNEAQLEKSRLLSDRFSAERPKGSFSTLEIQRTEQGDSAMYLCASSPPTSVVVEQYFGPGTRLTVT.

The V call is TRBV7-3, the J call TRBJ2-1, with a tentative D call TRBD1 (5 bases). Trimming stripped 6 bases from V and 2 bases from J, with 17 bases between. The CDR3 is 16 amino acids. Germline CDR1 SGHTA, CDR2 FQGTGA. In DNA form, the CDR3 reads TGTGCCAGCAGTCCAGAAGGGGCTGCTGCCTACAATGAGCAGTTCTTC. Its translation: CASSPEGAAAYNEQFF.

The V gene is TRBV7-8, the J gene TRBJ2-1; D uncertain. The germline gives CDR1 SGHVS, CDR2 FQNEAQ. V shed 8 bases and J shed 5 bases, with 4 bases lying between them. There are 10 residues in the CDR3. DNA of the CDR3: TGTGCCAGCGGGGACAATGAGCAGTTCTTC. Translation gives CASGDNEQFF. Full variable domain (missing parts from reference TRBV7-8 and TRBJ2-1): GAGVSQSPRYKVAKRGQDVALRCDPISGHVSLFWYQQALGQGPEFLTYFQNEAQLDKSGLPSDRFFAERPEGSVSTLKIQRTQQEDSAVYLCASGDNEQFFGPGTRLTVL.

The CDR3 spells CASSPTSGSVYEQYF. CDR3 bases: TGTGCCAGCAGCCCGACTAGCGGGAGTGTCTACGAGCAGTACTTC. The J gene is TRBJ2-7, the V gene TRBV9; 12 nucleotides align to TRBD2. This CDR3 has 15 residues. The V gene end was trimmed by 4 bases and the J gene end by 3 bases; junction bases not matched to a gene: 5. Germline V gives CDR1 SGDLS, CDR2 YYNGEE.

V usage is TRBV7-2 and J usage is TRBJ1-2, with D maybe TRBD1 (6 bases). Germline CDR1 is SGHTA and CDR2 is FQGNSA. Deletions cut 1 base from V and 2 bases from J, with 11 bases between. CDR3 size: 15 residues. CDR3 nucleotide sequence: TGTGCCAGCAGCTTAGGGGGGCAGGCGAACTATGGCTACACCTTC. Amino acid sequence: CASSLGGQANYGYTF.

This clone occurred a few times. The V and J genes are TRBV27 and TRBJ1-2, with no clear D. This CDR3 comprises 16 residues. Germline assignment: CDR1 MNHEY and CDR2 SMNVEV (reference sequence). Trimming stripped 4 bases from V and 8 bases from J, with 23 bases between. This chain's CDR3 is CASSSTLYQTSRGYTF. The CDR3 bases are TGTGCCAGCAGTTCCACGCTCTACCAGACGAGTAGGGGCTACACCTTC.

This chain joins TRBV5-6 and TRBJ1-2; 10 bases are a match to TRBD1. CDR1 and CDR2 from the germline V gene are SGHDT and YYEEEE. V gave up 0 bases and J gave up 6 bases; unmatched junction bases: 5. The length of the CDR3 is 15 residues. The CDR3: CASSLEGQGTHGYTF. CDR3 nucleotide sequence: TGTGCCAGCAGCTTGGAGGGACAGGGGACCCATGGCTACACCTTC.

CDR3 region: CASSSTGPVDEQYF. The CDR3 coding sequence is TGTGCCAGCAGCTCGACGGGCCCCGTGGACGAGCAGTACTTC. J is TRBJ2-7 and V is TRBV11-2; the D is unclear. Trimming took 4 bases from V and 5 from J, leaving 15 bases between them. There are 14 residues in the CDR3. CDR1 and CDR2 from the germline V gene are SGHAT and FQNNGV.

The DNA for the CDR3 is TGTGCCAGCAGCTTGTGGGGGAGCGTTAGGGGCTACACCTTC. Translation gives CASSLWGSVRGYTF. V is TRBV5-4 and J is TRBJ1-2, with D possibly TRBD1 on 5 matching bases. The CDR3 has 14 residues. Trimming cost V 1 base and J 8 bases, with 15 bases left between them. CDR1 is SGHNT and CDR2 is YYREEE in the germline V gene (reference sequence).